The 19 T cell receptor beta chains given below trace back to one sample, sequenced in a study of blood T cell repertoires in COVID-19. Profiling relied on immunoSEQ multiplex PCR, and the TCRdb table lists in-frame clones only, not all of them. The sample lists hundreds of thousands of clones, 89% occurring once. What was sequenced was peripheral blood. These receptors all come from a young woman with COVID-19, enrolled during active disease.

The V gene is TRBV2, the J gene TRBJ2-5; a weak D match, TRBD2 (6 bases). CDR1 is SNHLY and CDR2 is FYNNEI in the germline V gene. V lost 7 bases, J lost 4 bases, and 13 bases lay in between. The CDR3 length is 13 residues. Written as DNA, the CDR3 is TGTGCCAGCAAGTGGGGGGAGCGAGAGACCCAGTACTTC. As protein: CASKWGERETQYF.

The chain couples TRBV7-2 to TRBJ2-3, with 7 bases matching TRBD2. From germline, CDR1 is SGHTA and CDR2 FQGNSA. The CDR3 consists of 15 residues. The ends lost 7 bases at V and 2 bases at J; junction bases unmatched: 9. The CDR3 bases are TGTGCCAGCACCCCGACTAGCTTTTCCACAGATACGCAGTATTTT. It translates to CASTPTSFSTDTQYF.

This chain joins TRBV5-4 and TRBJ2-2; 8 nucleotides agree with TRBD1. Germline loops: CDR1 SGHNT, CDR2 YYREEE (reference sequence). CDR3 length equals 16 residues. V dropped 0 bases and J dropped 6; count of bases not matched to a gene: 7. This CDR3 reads CASSLADQGAAGELFF. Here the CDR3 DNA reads TGTGCCAGCAGCTTGGCCGACCAGGGGGCCGCCGGGGAGCTGTTTTTT.

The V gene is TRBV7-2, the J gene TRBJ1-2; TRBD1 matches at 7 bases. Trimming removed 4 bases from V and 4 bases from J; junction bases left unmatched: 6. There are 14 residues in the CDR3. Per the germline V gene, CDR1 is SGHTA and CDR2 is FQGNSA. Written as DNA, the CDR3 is TGTGCCAGCAGCTACGACAGGGCTCTCTATGGCTACACCTTC. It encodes CASSYDRALYGYTF.

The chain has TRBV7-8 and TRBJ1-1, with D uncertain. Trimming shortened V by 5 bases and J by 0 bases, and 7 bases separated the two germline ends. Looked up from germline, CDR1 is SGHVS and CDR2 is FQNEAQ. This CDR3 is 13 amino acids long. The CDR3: CASSETVNTEAFF. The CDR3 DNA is TGTGCCAGCAGCGAAACAGTGAACACTGAAGCTTTCTTT. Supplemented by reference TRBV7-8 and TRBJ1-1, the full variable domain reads GAGVSQSPRYKVAKRGQDVALRCDPISGHVSLFWYQQALGQGPEFLTYFQNEAQLDKSGLPSDRFFAERPEGSVSTLKIQRTQQEDSAVYLCASSETVNTEAFFGQGTRLTVV.

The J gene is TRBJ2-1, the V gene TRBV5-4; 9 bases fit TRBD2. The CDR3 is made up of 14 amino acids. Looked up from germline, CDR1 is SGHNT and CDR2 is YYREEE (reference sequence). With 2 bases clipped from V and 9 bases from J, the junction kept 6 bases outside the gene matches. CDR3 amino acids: CASSLAGGEREQFF. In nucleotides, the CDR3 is TGTGCCAGCAGCTTAGCGGGAGGCGAACGTGAGCAGTTCTTC.

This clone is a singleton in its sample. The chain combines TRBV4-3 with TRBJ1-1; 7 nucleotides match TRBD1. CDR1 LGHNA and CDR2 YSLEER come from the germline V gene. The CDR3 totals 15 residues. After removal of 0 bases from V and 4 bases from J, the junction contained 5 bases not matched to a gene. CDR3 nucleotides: TGCGCCAGCAGCCAAGAAGGGGGCCCCCTCACTGAAGCTTTCTTT. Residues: CASSQEGGPLTEAFF.

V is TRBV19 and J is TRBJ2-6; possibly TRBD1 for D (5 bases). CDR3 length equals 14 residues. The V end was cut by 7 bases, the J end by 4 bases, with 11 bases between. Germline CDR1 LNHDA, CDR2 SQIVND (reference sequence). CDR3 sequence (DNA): TGTGCCAGTACCCGGACACTCGGGGCCAACGTCCTGACTTTC. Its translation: CASTRTLGANVLTF.

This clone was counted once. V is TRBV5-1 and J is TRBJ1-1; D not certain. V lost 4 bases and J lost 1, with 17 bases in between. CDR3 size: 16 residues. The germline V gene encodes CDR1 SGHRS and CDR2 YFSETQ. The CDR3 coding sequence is TGCGCCAGCAGCGCCGCCGGAGGGTGGGAGAACACTGAAGCTTTCTTT. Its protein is CASSAAGGWENTEAFF.

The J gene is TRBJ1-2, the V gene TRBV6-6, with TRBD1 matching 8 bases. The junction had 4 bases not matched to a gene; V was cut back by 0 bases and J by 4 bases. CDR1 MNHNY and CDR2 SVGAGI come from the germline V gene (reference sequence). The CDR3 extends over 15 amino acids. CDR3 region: CASSYSETGGYGYTF. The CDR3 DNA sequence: TGTGCCAGCAGTTACTCGGAAACAGGGGGCTATGGCTACACCTTC.

DNA for the CDR3: TGTGCCAGCAGCCCGGGACAGCCCCAAGAGACCCAGTACTTC. This sequence encodes CASSPGQPQETQYF. The V gene is TRBV5-4, the J gene TRBJ2-5; 7 bases line up with TRBD1. The V segment lost 4 bases and the J segment 1 base; nucleotides outside the gene matches: 4. Germline loops: CDR1 SGHNT, CDR2 YYREEE (reference sequence). This CDR3 has 14 amino acids.

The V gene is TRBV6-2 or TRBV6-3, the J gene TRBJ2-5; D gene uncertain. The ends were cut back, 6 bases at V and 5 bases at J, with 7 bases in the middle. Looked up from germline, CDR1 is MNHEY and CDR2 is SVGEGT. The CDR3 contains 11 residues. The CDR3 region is CASSRLETQYF. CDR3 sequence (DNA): TGTGCCAGCAGCCGTCTGGAGACCCAGTACTTC.

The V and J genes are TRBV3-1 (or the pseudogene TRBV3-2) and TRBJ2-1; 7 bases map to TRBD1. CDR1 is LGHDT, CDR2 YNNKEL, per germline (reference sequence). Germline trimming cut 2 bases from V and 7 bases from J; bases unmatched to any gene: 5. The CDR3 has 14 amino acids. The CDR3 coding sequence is TGTGCCAGCAGCCAAACAGGGGACCTGAATGAGCAGTTCTTC. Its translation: CASSQTGDLNEQFF.

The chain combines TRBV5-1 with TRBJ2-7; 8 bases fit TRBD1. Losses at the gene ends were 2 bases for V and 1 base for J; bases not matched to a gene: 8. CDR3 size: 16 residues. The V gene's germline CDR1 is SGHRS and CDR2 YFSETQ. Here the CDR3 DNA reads TGCGCCAGCAGCTTAAAAGGACAGGGACCTTCCTACGAGCAGTACTTC. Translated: CASSLKGQGPSYEQYF.

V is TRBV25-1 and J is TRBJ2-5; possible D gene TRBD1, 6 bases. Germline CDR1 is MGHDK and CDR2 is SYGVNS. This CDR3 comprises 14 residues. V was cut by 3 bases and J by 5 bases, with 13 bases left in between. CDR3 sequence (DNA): TGTGCCAGCAGTGACCCAGGGGATCTGGAGACCCAGTACTTC. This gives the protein CASSDPGDLETQYF.

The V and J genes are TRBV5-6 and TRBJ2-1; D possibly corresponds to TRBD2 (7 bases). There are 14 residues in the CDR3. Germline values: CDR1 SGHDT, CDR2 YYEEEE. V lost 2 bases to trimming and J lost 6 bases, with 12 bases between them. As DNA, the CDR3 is TGTGCCAGCAGCTTCGCGGGGGCGGGCAATGAGCAGTTCTTC. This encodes CASSFAGAGNEQFF.

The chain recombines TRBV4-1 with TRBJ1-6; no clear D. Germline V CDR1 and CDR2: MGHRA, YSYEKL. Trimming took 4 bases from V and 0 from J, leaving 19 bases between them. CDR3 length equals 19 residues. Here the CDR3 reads CASSRSLLQFYSYNSPLHF. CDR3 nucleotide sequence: TGCGCCAGCAGCCGATCACTCCTTCAATTCTACTCCTATAATTCACCCCTCCACTTT.

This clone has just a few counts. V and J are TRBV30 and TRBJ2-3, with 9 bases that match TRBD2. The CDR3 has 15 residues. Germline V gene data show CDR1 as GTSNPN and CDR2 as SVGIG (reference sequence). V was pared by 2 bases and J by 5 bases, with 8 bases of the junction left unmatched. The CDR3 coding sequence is TGTGCCTGGAGTTTGCATAGCGGGAGTGGAGATACGCAGTATTTT. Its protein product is CAWSLHSGSGDTQYF.

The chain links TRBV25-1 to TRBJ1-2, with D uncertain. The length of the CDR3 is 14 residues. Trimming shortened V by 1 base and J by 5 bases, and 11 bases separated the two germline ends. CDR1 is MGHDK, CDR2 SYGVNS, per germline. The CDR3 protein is CASSESAGEYGYTF. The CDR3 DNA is TGTGCCAGCAGTGAATCTGCCGGGGAGTATGGCTACACCTTC.